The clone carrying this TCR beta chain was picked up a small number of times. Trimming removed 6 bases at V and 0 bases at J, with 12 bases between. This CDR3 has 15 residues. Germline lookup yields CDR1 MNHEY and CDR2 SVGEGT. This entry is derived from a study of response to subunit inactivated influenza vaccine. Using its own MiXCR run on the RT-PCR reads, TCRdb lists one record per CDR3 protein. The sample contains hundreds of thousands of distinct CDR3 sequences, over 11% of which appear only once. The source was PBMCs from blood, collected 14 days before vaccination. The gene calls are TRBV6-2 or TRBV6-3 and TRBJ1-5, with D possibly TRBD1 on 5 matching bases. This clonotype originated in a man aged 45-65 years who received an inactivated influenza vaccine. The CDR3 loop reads CASRDGTDSNQPQHF. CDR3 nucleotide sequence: TGTGCCAGCAGGGATGGGACGGATAGCAATCAGCCCCAGCATTTT.